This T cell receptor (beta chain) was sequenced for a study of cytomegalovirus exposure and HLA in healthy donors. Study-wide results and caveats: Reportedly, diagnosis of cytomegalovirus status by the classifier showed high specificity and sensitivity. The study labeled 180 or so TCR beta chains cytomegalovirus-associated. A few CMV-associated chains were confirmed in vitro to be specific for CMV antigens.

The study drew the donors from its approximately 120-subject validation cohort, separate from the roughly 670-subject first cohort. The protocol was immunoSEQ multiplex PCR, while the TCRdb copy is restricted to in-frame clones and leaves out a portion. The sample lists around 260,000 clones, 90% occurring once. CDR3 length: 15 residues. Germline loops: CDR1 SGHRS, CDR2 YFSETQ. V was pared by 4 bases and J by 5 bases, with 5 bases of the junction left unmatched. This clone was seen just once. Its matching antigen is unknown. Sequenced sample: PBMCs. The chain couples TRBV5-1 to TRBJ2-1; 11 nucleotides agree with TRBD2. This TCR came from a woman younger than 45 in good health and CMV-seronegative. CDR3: CASSKGLAANNEQFF. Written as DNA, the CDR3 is TGCGCCAGCAGCAAGGGACTAGCGGCTAACAATGAGCAGTTCTTC.